The source of this T cell receptor beta chain is a study of T cell responses to AZD1222 COVID-19 vaccine. Study observations and caveats: Most donors were white British, females outnumbered males, and clonal diversity was possibly underestimated. Spike was spanned by vaccine-associated CD4 TCRs, with dominance at 160-218 and 743-854. Researchers took repertoire samples only after the peak T cell response had come.

Points on this clone: Its specificity is unknown.

Germline assignment: CDR1 SGHTA and CDR2 FQGTGA. Trimming left V 1 base short and J 4 bases short, with 13 bases between. CDR3 length equals 16 residues. Profiling relied on immunoSEQ multiplex PCR, and the TCRdb table lists in-frame clones only, not all of them. The table records under 200,000 clones, 85% to 90% of them present only once. The sample consisted of peripheral blood, taken 28 days after the second AZD1222 dose. This sequence joins TRBV7-3 and TRBJ2-2, with a weak D call TRBD1 (6 bases). This clonotype was obtained from an adult who received the AZD1222 COVID-19 vaccine. The CDR3 region is CASSLNGAGVTGELFF. In DNA, the CDR3 is TGTGCCAGCAGCTTAAATGGGGCAGGGGTCACCGGGGAGCTGTTTTTT.